The rows below give T cell receptor beta chains drawn from one sample of a study of blood T cell repertoires in COVID-19. Clones were sequenced by immunoSEQ multiplex PCR, and TCRdb holds only the in-frame ones, with some missing. Counted here are approximately 140,000 clones, 80% to 85% occurring once; the ten biggest clones make up about 8.9%. Sequencing used peripheral blood. These TCRs come from a man younger than 40 with COVID-19, enrolled during active disease. The CDR3 runs from the conserved cysteine through the conserved F or W. D genes are given only for firm matches. Some rows mark clone size as missing; the rest say once, few, many or name a class of expanded clone.

abundance,d_gene,v_gene,j_gene,CDR3aa,CDR3nt
-,-,TRBV18,TRBJ1-5,CASRLNSNQPQHF,TGTGCCAGCCGTCTTAATAGCAATCAGCCCCAGCATTTT
-,TRBD2,TRBV19,TRBJ2-1,CASSIRASGANEQFF,TGTGCCAGTAGTATAAGGGCTAGCGGTGCCAATGAGCAGTTCTTC
-,TRBD1,TRBV25-1,TRBJ2-1,CASRGKGQGRYNEQFF,TGTGCCAGCAGGGGTAAGGGACAGGGTAGATACAATGAGCAGTTCTTC
-,TRBD1,TRBV6-5,TRBJ1-1,CASSYRTGGEAFF,TGTGCCAGCAGTTACCGGACAGGGGGTGAAGCTTTCTTT
few,TRBD1,TRBV5-5,TRBJ2-6,CASSFLPGTGSSGANVLTF,TGTGCCAGCAGCTTTCTCCCCGGGACAGGGAGCTCTGGGGCCAACGTCCTGACTTTC
many,-,TRBV21-1,TRBJ1-1,CASSGQGRTCGTEAFF,TGTGCCAGCAGCGGACAGGGGAGGACTTGTGGCACTGAAGCTTTCTTT
-,-,TRBV5-6,TRBJ2-7,CASSLTRYLSYEQYF,TGTGCCAGCAGCTTGACGCGGTACCTTTCCTACGAGCAGTACTTC
few,TRBD1,TRBV9,TRBJ1-2,CASSPGAGGPGGYTF,TGTGCCAGCAGCCCTGGGGCAGGGGGGCCTGGTGGCTACACCTTC
-,-,TRBV11-2,TRBJ2-7,CASSLEWARGDEQYF,TGTGCCAGCAGCTTAGAGTGGGCCAGGGGGGACGAGCAGTACTTC
-,-,TRBV6-5,TRBJ2-2,CASKGGPNTGELFF,TGTGCCAGCAAGGGCGGGCCTAACACCGGGGAGCTGTTTTTT
-,TRBD2,TRBV7-2,TRBJ2-3,CASSFLTSGLDTQYF,TGTGCCAGCAGCTTTTTGACTAGCGGATTAGATACGCAGTATTTT
-,-,TRBV6-2/TRBV6-3,TRBJ1-2,CASSFPNEHDNAF,TGTGCCAGCAGTTTCCCAAACGAACACGATAACGCCTTC
-,-,TRBV6-1,TRBJ1-1,CASSEAGGNTEAFF,TGTGCCAGCAGTGAAGCGGGGGGTAACACTGAAGCTTTCTTT
-,TRBD1,TRBV10-2,TRBJ1-5,CASRTGGIQPQHF,TGCGCCAGTCGGACAGGGGGTATACAGCCCCAGCATTTT
-,-,TRBV28,TRBJ1-6,CASSPKGYSPLHF,TGTGCCAGCAGCCCCAAGGGGTATTCACCCCTCCACTTT
-,-,TRBV7-2,TRBJ2-7,CASSLVTFGGVEQYF,TGTGCCAGCAGCTTAGTCACGTTCGGCGGGGTCGAGCAGTACTTC
-,TRBD1,TRBV6-4,TRBJ1-2,CASSPDRGGYGYTF,TGTGCCAGCAGTCCCGACAGGGGAGGCTATGGCTACACCTTC
-,-,TRBV28,TRBJ1-3,CASSGPLSGNTIYF,TGTGCCAGCAGTGGCCCGCTCTCTGGAAACACCATATATTTT
-,TRBD1,TRBV27,TRBJ2-7,CASSPEDRGSYEQYF,TGTGCCAGCAGCCCGGAGGACAGGGGGTCCTACGAGCAGTACTTC
-,-,TRBV30,TRBJ2-7,CAWSLQGSVQYF,TGTGCCTGGAGTCTTCAGGGGTCCGTGCAGTACTTC
-,-,TRBV6-5,TRBJ1-2,CASSKRGNYGYTF,TGTGCCAGCAGTAAAAGGGGGAACTATGGCTACACCTTC
-,-,TRBV29-1,TRBJ1-2,CSVAGNYGYTF,TGCAGCGTTGCGGGGAACTATGGCTACACCTTC
-,-,TRBV9,TRBJ1-2,CASSLRQATNYGYTF,TGTGCCAGCAGCTTAAGACAGGCCACTAACTATGGCTACACCTTC
-,-,TRBV27,TRBJ2-7,CASSLPGPEQYF,TGTGCCAGCAGTTTACCAGGGCCCGAGCAGTACTTC
-,TRBD2,TRBV18,TRBJ2-1,CASSPPGLAGGSYNEQFF,TGTGCCAGCTCACCACCGGGACTAGCGGGAGGGTCCTACAATGAGCAGTTCTTC
-,-,TRBV5-1,TRBJ1-6,CASTAREGSPLHF,TGCGCCAGCACCGCGCGGGAAGGATCACCCCTCCACTTT
-,TRBD1,TRBV6-2/TRBV6-3,TRBJ1-2,CASSYPPGQGRGYTF,TGTGCCAGCAGTTACCCACCGGGACAGGGAAGAGGCTACACCTTC
-,-,TRBV7-2,TRBJ2-2,CASSLGRSNTGELFF,TGTGCCAGCAGCTTAGGTCGTTCGAACACCGGGGAGCTGTTTTTT
-,TRBD1,TRBV4-1,TRBJ1-5,CASSPRDSRYSNQPQHF,TGCGCCAGCAGCCCACGGGACAGCCGTTATAGCAATCAGCCCCAGCATTTT
-,TRBD2,TRBV6-2/TRBV6-3,TRBJ2-7,CASSLPQTSGYYEQYF,TGTGCCAGCAGTCTTCCACAGACTAGCGGCTACTACGAGCAGTACTTC
-,-,TRBV7-2,TRBJ1-1,CASSQRALARGWAEAFF,TGTGCCAGCAGCCAAAGAGCTTTGGCCAGGGGTTGGGCTGAAGCTTTCTTT
once,TRBD2,TRBV19,TRBJ2-2,CASSWREFGELFF,TGTGCCAGTAGTTGGCGGGAGTTCGGGGAGCTGTTTTTT
-,TRBD1,TRBV6-5,TRBJ1-2,CASSFLQGNYGYTF,TGTGCCAGCAGTTTCTTACAGGGGAACTATGGCTACACCTTC
-,-,TRBV3-1/TRBV3-2,TRBJ2-7,CASSQGMGGPYEQYF,TGTGCCAGCAGCCAAGGTATGGGGGGACCGTACGAGCAGTACTTC
-,-,TRBV6-6,TRBJ2-7,CASSYSDSAHYEQYF,TGTGCCAGCAGTTACTCGGACAGTGCTCACTACGAGCAGTACTTC
-,TRBD2,TRBV9,TRBJ2-5,CASSPRGGRETQYF,TGTGCCAGCAGCCCCCGGGGGGGGAGGGAGACCCAGTACTTC
-,TRBD2,TRBV7-2,TRBJ2-2,CASSSLTSGTGELFF,TGTGCCAGCAGCTCCTTGACTAGCGGGACCGGGGAGCTGTTTTTT
-,-,TRBV28,TRBJ1-1,CASTPLQGTANTEAFF,TGTGCCAGCACCCCCCTGCAGGGTACTGCGAACACTGAAGCTTTCTTT
-,TRBD2,TRBV25-1,TRBJ2-7,CASSFAGLHYEQYF,TGTGCCAGCAGTTTCGCGGGACTACACTACGAGCAGTACTTC
once,-,TRBV5-4,TRBJ1-2,CASSSPGSFNYGYTF,TGTGCCAGCAGCTCTCCCGGGTCCTTTAACTATGGCTACACCTTC
-,TRBD1,TRBV7-2,TRBJ2-2,CASPTGANTGELFF,TGTGCCAGCCCCACAGGGGCGAACACCGGGGAGCTGTTTTTT
few,-,TRBV29-1,TRBJ1-1,CSVGTDKRTEAFF,TGCAGCGTTGGTACCGACAAACGGACTGAAGCTTTCTTT
-,-,TRBV28,TRBJ2-3,CASSPLGVDTQYF,TGTGCCAGCAGTCCCCTCGGGGTAGATACGCAGTATTTT
once,-,TRBV10-2,TRBJ2-2,CASRGGTLGTGELFF,TGCGCCAGTCGGGGCGGGACCCTCGGGACCGGGGAGCTGTTTTTT
-,-,TRBV30,TRBJ2-2,CAWSPGGIGELFF,TGTGCCTGGAGCCCAGGGGGGATCGGGGAGCTGTTTTTT
-,TRBD2,TRBV27,TRBJ2-5,CASSSSSGSSETQYF,TGTGCCAGCAGTTCGAGTAGCGGGAGTTCGGAGACCCAGTACTTC
-,TRBD2,TRBV2,TRBJ2-1,CASSLTSYYNEQFF,TGTGCCAGCAGTCTGACTAGCTATTACAATGAGCAGTTCTTC